The 5 T cell receptor beta chains listed next were all sequenced from one sample in a study of cytomegalovirus exposure and HLA in healthy donors. 13 Jbeta primers and 60 Vbeta primers were used for the PCR. Produced via immunoSEQ multiplex PCR; TCRdb's table is partial and in-frame only. Of about 120,000 clones listed, roughly 80% were seen once; the top ten hold 8.8%. The specimen was PBMCs. These receptors all stem from a female donor in good health and CMV-seropositive.

The chain combines TRBV14 with TRBJ2-7; D is possibly TRBD2 (5 bases). The CDR3 length is 13 residues. The ends were cut back, 1 base at V and 6 bases at J, with 10 bases in the middle. Germline V gene data show CDR1 as SGHDN and CDR2 as FVKESK. CDR3 sequence reads: CASSQVGGFEQYF. CDR3 sequence (DNA): TGTGCCAGCAGCCAAGTAGGCGGGTTCGAGCAGTACTTC.

The genes are TRBV6-6 and TRBJ1-1; possible D gene TRBD1, 6 bases. Germline CDR1 reads MNHNY; CDR2 reads SVGAGI (reference sequence). The ends were cut back, 5 bases at V and 8 bases at J, with 12 bases in the middle. CDR3 size: 12 residues. The CDR3 region is CASSPSDREAFF. As DNA, the CDR3 is TGTGCCAGCAGTCCCTCCGACAGGGAAGCTTTCTTT.

The V and J genes are TRBV4-1 and TRBJ1-1; possibly TRBD1 for D (6 bases). This CDR3 has 15 residues. Per the germline V gene, CDR1 is MGHRA and CDR2 is YSYEKL. Trimming took 1 base from V and 4 from J, leaving 13 bases between them. CDR3 sequence reads: CASSQVTGPSTEAFF. The DNA of the CDR3 is TGCGCCAGCAGCCAAGTCACAGGGCCGTCCACTGAAGCTTTCTTT.

The chain links TRBV4-2 to TRBJ2-7; a weak D match, TRBD1 (6 bases). V was shortened by 4 bases and J by 1 base, with 14 bases between the two germline ends. CDR3 size: 15 residues. Germline assignment: CDR1 LGHNA and CDR2 YNFKEQ. CDR3 sequence (DNA): TGTGCCAGCAGCCGGGGGCAAGCAGGGTCCTACGAGCAGTACTTC. Protein product: CASSRGQAGSYEQYF.

The chain carries TRBV7-2 and TRBJ2-1; D not certain. Germline-derived CDR1 and CDR2 are SGHTA and FQGNSA. Trimming left V 2 bases short and J 7 bases short, with 12 bases between. The CDR3 loop spans 14 amino acids. This CDR3 is CASSLRRSTNEQFF. CDR3 nucleotide sequence: TGTGCCAGCAGCTTACGACGGAGCACAAATGAGCAGTTCTTC.